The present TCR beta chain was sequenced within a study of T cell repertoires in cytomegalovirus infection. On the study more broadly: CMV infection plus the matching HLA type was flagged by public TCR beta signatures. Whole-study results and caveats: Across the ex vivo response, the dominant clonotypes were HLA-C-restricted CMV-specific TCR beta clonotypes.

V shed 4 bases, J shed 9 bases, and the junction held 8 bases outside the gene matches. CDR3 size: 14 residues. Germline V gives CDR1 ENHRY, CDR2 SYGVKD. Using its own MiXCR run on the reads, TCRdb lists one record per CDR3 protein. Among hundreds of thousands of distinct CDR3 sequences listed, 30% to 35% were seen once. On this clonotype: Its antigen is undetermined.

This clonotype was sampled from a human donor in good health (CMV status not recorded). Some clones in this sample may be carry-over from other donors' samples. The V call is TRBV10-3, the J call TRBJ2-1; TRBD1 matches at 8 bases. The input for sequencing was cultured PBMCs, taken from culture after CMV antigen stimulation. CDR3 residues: CAISGMTGVAEQFF. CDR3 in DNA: TGTGCCATCAGTGGGATGACAGGGGTCGCTGAGCAGTTCTTC.